This TCR beta chain was recorded in a study of human T cells and chemical hapten exposure. Study-wide background: Recorded diagnoses among the mostly female patients were alopecia areata, totalis or universalis. Findings and limits, study-wide: In comparison with controls, expanded TCRs gave rise to a significantly larger number of large CDR3 similarity clusters. Having alopecia, donors may respond immunologically unlike healthy people.

In its sample, this clonotype was seen a few times. The antigen remains unidentified. Germline trimming cut 4 bases from V and 3 bases from J; bases unmatched to any gene: 14. CDR1 is MDHEN, CDR2 SYDVKM, per germline. The CDR3 sequence is 18 residues long. Time point of the sample: patch test 1, 2 weeks after DPC sensitization. The treatment: therapeutic diphenylcyclopropenone sensitization with weekly scalp DPC. Each patch-test visit's blood sample preceded patch application. From the RACE reads, TCRdb called clonotypes with MiXCR, one entry per CDR3 protein. The data show some 70,000 distinct CDR3 sequences, 30% to 35% seen once.

The input for sequencing was whole blood, taken in connection with sensitization to the hapten diphenylcyclopropenone (DPC). The chain employs TRBV28 and TRBJ1-4; 7 positions agree with TRBD1. This receptor was taken from a man aged 35-49 years with alopecia areata. Some clones in this sample may be carry-over from other donors' samples. The CDR3, as DNA: TGTGCCAGCAGTTCATTAGTCGAGGGGGCGCGGTCTAATGAAAAACTGTTTTTT. This encodes CASSSLVEGARSNEKLFF.